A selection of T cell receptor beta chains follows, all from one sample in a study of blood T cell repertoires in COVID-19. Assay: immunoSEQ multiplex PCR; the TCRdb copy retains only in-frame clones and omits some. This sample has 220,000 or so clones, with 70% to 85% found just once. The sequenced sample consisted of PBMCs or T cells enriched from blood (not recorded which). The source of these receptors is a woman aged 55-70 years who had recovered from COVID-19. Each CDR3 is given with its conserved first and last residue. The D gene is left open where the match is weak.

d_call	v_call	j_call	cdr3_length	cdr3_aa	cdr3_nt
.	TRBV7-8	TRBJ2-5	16	CASSVNPLDIQETQYF	TGTGCCAGCAGCGTCAATCCACTCGATATCCAAGAGACCCAGTACTTC
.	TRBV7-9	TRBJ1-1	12	CASSSWTAKAFF	TGTGCCAGCAGCTCCTGGACAGCCAAAGCTTTCTTT
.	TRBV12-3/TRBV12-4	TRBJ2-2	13	CASSQQGWRELFF	TGTGCCAGCAGTCAGCAGGGGTGGCGGGAGCTGTTTTTT
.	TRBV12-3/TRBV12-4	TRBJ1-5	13	CASSPGRERTQHF	TGTGCCAGCAGTCCGGGGAGGGAAAGGACCCAGCATTTT
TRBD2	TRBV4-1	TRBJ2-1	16	CASSQDRSGRAFEQFF	TGCGCCAGCAGCCAAGATCGAAGCGGGAGGGCCTTCGAGCAGTTCTTC
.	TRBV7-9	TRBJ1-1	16	CASSLGQILMNTEAFF	TGTGCCAGCAGCTTAGGACAGATCCTTATGAACACTGAAGCTTTCTTT
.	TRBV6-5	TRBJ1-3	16	CASSYAYGGDGNTIYF	TGTGCCAGCAGCTACGCCTACGGGGGAGATGGAAACACCATATATTTT
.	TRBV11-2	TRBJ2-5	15	CASSLSLALSETQYF	TGTGCCAGCAGCTTAAGTCTAGCTCTTTCAGAGACCCAGTACTTC
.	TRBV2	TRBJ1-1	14	CASRARYMNTEAFF	TGTGCCAGCAGGGCCAGGTACATGAACACTGAAGCTTTCTTT
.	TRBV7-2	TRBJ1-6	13	CASSLGQNSPLHF	TGTGCCAGCAGCTTAGGACAGAATTCACCCCTCCACTTT